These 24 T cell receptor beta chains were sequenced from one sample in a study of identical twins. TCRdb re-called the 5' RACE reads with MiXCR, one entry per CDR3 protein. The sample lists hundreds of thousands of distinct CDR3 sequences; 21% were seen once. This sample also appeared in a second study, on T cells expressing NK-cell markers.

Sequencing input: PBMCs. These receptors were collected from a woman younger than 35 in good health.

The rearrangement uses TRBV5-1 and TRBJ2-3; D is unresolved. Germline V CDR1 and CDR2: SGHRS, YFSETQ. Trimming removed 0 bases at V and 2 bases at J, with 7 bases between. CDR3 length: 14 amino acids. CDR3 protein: CASSLDPDTDTQYF. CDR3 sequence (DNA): TGCGCCAGCAGCTTGGATCCCGACACAGATACGCAGTATTTT.

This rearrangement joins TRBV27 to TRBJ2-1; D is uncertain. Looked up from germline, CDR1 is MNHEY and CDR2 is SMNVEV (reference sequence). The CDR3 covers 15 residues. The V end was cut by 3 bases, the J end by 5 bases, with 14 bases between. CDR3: CASSLGSQWNNEQFF. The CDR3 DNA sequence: TGTGCCAGCAGTTTGGGCTCACAATGGAACAATGAGCAGTTCTTC.

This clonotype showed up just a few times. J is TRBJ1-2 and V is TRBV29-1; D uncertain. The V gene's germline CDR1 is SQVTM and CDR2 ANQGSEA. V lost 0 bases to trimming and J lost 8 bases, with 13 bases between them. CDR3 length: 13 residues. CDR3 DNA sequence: TGCAGCGTTGAAGACGGGATGAGATTGGGCTACACCTTC. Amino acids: CSVEDGMRLGYTF.

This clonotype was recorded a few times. CDR3 DNA sequence: TGTGCCATCAGGAGCACAGGGGGCAAGGTGGACGAGCAGTACTTC. Translation gives CAIRSTGGKVDEQYF. The rearrangement joins TRBV10-3 to TRBJ2-7, with 9 bases lining up with TRBD1. V was pared by 6 bases and J by 5 bases, with 11 bases of the junction left unmatched. The CDR3 loop spans 15 amino acids. Germline loops: CDR1 ENHRY, CDR2 SYGVKD.

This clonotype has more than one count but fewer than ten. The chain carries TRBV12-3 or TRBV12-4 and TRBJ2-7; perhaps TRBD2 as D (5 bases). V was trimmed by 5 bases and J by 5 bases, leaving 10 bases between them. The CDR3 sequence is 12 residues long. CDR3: CASSRGEDEQYF. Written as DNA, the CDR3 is TGTGCCAGCAGTCGGGGTGAGGACGAGCAGTACTTC.

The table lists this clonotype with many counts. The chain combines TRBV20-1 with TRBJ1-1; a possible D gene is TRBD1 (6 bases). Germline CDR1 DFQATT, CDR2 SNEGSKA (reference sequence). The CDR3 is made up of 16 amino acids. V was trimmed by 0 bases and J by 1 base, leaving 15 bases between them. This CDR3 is CSARDFRGARNTEAFF. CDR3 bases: TGCAGTGCTAGAGATTTCAGGGGCGCGCGGAACACTGAAGCTTTCTTT.

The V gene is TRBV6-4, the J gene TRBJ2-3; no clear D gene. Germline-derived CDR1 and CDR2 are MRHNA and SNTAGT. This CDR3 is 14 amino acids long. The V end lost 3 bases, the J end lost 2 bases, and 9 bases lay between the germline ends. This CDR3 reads CASSDGDHTDTQYF. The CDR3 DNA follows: TGTGCCAGCAGTGATGGGGATCACACAGATACGCAGTATTTT.

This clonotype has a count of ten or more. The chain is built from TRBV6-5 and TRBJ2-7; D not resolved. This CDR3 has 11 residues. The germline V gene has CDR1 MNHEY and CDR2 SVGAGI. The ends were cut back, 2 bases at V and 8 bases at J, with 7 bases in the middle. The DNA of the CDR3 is TGTGCCAGCAGTTACCGGTCGCAGCAGTACTTC. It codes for CASSYRSQQYF.

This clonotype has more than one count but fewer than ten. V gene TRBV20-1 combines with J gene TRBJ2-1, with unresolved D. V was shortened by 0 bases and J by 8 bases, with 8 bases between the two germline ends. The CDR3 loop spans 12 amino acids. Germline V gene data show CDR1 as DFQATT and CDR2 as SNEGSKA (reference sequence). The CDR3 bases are TGCAGTGCTAGAGAGAATAACCATGAGCAGTTCTTC. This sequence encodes CSARENNHEQFF.

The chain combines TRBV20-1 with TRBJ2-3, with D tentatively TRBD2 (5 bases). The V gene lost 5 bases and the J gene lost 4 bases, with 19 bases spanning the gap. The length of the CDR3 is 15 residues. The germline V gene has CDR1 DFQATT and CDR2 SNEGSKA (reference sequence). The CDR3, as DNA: TGCAGTGCTCCCGTTGGACTCCGATTCGCAGATACGCAGTATTTT. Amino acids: CSAPVGLRFADTQYF.

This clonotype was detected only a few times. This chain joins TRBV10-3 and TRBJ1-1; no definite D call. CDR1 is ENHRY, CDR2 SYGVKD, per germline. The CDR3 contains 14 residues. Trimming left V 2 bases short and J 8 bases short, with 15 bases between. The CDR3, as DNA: TGTGCCATCAGTGAGATCAGTTTTAAATCGGAAGCTTTCTTT. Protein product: CAISEISFKSEAFF.

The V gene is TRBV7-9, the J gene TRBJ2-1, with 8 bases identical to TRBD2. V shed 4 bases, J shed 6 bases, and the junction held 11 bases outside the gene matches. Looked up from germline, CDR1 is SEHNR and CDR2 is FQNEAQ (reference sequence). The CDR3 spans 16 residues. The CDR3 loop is CASSSPGGLAVNEQFF. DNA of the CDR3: TGTGCCAGCAGCTCCCCGGGTGGACTAGCCGTCAATGAGCAGTTCTTC.

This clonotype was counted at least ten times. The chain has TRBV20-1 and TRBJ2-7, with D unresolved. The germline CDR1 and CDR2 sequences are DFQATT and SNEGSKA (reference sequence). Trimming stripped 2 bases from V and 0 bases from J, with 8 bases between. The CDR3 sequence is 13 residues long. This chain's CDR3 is CSARSPTSYEQYF. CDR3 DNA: TGCAGTGCTAGATCACCGACCTCCTACGAGCAGTACTTC.

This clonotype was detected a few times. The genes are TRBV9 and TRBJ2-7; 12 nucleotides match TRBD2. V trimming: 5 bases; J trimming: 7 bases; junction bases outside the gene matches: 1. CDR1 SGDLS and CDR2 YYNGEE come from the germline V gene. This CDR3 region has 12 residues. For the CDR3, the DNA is TGTGCCAGCAGTGGACTAGCGGGAGAGCAGTACTTC. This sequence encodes CASSGLAGEQYF.

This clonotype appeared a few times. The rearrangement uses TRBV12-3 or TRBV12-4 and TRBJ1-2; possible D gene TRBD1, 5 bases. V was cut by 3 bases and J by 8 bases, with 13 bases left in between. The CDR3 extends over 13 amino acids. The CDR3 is CASSLGPALGYTF. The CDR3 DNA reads TGTGCCAGCAGTTTGGGGCCCGCGCTGGGCTACACCTTC.

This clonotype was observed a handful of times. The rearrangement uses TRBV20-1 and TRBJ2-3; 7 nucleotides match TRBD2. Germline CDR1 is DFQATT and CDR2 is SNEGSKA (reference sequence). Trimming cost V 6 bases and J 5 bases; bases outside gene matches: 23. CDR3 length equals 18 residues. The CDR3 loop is CSATRGVATSFEGDTQYF. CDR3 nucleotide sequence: TGCAGTGCCACACGGGGGGTGGCAACTAGCTTTGAGGGAGATACGCAGTATTTT.

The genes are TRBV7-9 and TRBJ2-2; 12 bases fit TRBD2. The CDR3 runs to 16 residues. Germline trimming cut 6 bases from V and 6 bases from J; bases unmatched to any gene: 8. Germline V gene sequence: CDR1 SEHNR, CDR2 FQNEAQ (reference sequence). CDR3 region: CASRSRLAGVSGELFF. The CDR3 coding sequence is TGTGCCAGCAGGTCAAGACTAGCGGGAGTCTCCGGGGAGCTGTTTTTT.

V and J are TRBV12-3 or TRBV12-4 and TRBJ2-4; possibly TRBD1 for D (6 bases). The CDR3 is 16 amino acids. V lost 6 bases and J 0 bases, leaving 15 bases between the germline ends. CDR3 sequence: CASSPGTSLAKNIQYF. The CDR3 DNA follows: TGTGCCAGCAGCCCCGGGACATCGCTAGCCAAAAACATTCAGTACTTC.

The CDR3: CASKARAGDEQFF. The CDR3, as DNA: TGTGCCAGCAAGGCTCGAGCGGGAGATGAGCAGTTCTTC. The chain uses TRBV27 and TRBJ2-1; TRBD2 aligns across 8 bases. The CDR3 has 13 amino acids. In germline, CDR1 is MNHEY, CDR2 SMNVEV (reference sequence). The V gene end was trimmed by 7 bases and the J gene end by 8 bases; junction bases not matched to a gene: 7.

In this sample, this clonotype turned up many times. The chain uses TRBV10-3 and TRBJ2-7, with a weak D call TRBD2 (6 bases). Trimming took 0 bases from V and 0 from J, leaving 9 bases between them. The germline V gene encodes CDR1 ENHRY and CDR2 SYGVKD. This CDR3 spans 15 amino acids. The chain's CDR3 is CAISESEGSSYEQYF. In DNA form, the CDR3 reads TGTGCCATCAGTGAGTCGGAGGGGTCCTCCTACGAGCAGTACTTC.

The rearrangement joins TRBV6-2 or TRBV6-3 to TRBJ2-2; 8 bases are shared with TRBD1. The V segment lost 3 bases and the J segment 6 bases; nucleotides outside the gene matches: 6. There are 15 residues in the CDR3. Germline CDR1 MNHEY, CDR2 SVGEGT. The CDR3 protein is CASSYTTGEAGELFF. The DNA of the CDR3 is TGTGCCAGCAGTTATACGACAGGGGAGGCCGGGGAGCTGTTTTTT.

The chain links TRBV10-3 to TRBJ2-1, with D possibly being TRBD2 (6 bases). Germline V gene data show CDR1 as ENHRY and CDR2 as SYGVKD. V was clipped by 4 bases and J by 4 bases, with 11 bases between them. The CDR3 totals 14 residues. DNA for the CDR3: TGTGCCATCAGTGGGCTAGCGAGTTACAATGAGCAGTTCTTC. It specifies CAISGLASYNEQFF.

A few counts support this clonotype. CDR3 DNA: TGTGCCAGCAGTTCCGGGGCAAACATTCAGTACTTC. Its translation is CASSSGANIQYF. The chain has TRBV12-3 or TRBV12-4 and TRBJ2-4; D may be TRBD1 or TRBD2 (5 bases each). The CDR3 length is 12 residues. V lost 4 bases and J lost 6, with 7 bases in between.

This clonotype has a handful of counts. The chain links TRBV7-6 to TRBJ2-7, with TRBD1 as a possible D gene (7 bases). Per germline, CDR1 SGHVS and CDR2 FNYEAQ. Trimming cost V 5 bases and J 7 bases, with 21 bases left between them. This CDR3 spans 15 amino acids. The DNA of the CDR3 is TGTGCCAGCAGCCTGCGCCAAGGGCAGGGGGGAGAGCAGTACTTC. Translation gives CASSLRQGQGGEQYF. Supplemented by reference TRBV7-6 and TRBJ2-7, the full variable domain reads GAGVSQSPRYKVTKRGQDVALRCDPISGHVSLYWYRQALGQGPEFLTYFNYEAQQDKSGLPNDRFSAERPEGSISTLTIQRTEQRDSAMYRCASSLRQGQGGEQYFGPGTRLTVT.